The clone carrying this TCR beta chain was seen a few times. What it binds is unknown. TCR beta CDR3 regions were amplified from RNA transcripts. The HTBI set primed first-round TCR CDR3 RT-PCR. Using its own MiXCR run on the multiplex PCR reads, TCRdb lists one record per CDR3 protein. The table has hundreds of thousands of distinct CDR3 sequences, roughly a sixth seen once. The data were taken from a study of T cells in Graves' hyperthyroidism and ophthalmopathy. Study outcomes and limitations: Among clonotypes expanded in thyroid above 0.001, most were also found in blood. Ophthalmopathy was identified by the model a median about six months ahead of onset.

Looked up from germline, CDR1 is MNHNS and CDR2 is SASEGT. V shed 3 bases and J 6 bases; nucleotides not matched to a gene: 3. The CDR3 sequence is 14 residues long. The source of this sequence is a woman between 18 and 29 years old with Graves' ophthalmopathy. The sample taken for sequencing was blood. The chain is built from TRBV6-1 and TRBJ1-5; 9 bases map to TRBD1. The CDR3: CASSEGTGTQPQHF. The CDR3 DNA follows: TGTGCCAGCAGTGAGGGGACAGGGACTCAGCCCCAGCATTTT.